One sample yielded the 5 T cell receptor beta chains listed below, sequenced in a study of cytotoxic CD8 clonotypes in ibrutinib-treated CLL. Using immunoSEQ multiplex PCR, the repertoire was profiled, and TCRdb retains in-frame clones only, with some absent. The sample yields 110,000 to 150,000 clones, about 70% seen once. This specimen was PBMCs, taken after 24 months of ibrutinib treatment. These receptors all come from a human donor with chronic lymphocytic leukemia.

V usage is TRBV5-1 and J usage is TRBJ2-5, with 10 bases that match TRBD1. The CDR3 covers 14 residues. Germline V gives CDR1 SGHRS, CDR2 YFSETQ. V dropped 3 bases and J dropped 5; count of bases not matched to a gene: 4. The CDR3 region is CASSSGQGRETQYF. In DNA, the CDR3 is TGCGCCAGCAGCTCGGGACAGGGGCGTGAGACCCAGTACTTC.

The chain uses TRBV10-3 and TRBJ1-1, with 8 nucleotides matching TRBD1. CDR3 length: 15 residues. The trim removed 6 bases at V and 2 bases at J, leaving 8 bases unmatched. Germline V lookup: CDR1 ENHRY, CDR2 SYGVKD. CDR3 bases: TGTGCCATCAGGGCCCCCACAGGGGGAAACACTGAAGCTTTCTTT. Encoded protein: CAIRAPTGGNTEAFF.

The chain uses TRBV18 and TRBJ1-1; 9 nucleotides align to TRBD1. Germline V lookup: CDR1 KGHSH, CDR2 LQKENI. V lost 2 bases to trimming and J lost 3 bases; unmatched junction nucleotides: 4. CDR3 length: 15 residues. The CDR3 sequence: CASSPGTGRDTEAFF. The DNA for the CDR3 is TGTGCCAGCTCACCAGGGACAGGGAGGGACACTGAAGCTTTCTTT.

In its sample, this clone was seen once. This sequence joins TRBV10-3 and TRBJ2-5; D not resolved. V gave up 1 base and J gave up 3 bases, with 9 bases separating them. Germline CDR1 ENHRY, CDR2 SYGVKD. The CDR3 runs 14 residues. CDR3 in amino acids: CAISELATEETQYF. The CDR3 bases are TGTGCCATCAGTGAGTTGGCGACCGAAGAGACCCAGTACTTC.

The chain has TRBV7-3 and TRBJ2-5; D tentatively reads TRBD1 or TRBD2 (5 bases each). The germline V and J ends were trimmed by 2 bases and 11 bases, with 12 bases remaining between them. Germline CDR1 is SGHTA and CDR2 is FQGTGA. The length of the CDR3 is 12 residues. The CDR3 DNA sequence: TGTGCCAGCAGCTTAGCAAGGGACCAACAGTACTTC. It encodes CASSLARDQQYF.